The clone carrying this T cell receptor (beta chain) occurred a few times. Its antigen is unidentified. These data belong to a study of PD-1 blockade in classical Hodgkin lymphoma. As for the study in general: Treatment was intravenous nivolumab, 3 mg/kg every 2 weeks, until progression. Study-level results: Whatever underlies the repertoire differences (possibly disease activity or prior therapy) remains undefined. By C4D1 there was a significant rise in CD4+ TCR diversity but not in CD8+ TCR diversity.

The junction had 2 bases not matched to a gene; V was cut back by 0 bases and J by 1 base. The CDR3 has 16 amino acids. The germline CDR1 and CDR2 sequences are MNHEY and SMNVEV (reference sequence). Each patient relapsed following autologous stem cell transplantation, and prior brentuximab vedotin exposure differed. Classification of best responses gave complete response, partial response or progressive disease. Sequencing used immunoSEQ multiplex PCR; TCRdb keeps in-frame clones, though not all of them. The sample has tens of thousands of clones; approximately 88% are singletons. The sequence came from a human donor with classical Hodgkin lymphoma. The chain carries TRBV27 and TRBJ1-1; 10 nucleotides align to TRBD1. This material consisted of peripheral blood mononuclear cells (PBMCs), taken at baseline. CDR3 protein: CASSLSGQGTNTEAFF. DNA for the CDR3: TGTGCCAGCAGTTTATCGGGACAGGGGACGAACACTGAAGCTTTCTTT.